Presented here are 25 T cell receptor beta chains from one specimen sequenced in a study of cytotoxic CD8 clonotypes in ibrutinib-treated CLL. TCRdb's copy holds only in-frame clones and misses some; the assay was immunoSEQ multiplex PCR. The sample yields 100,000 or so clones, about 53% seen once. This specimen was PBMCs, taken after 24 months of ibrutinib treatment. These TCRs come from a human donor with chronic lymphocytic leukemia.

The chain uses TRBV27 and TRBJ2-2; D is ambiguous. The V gene's germline CDR1 is MNHEY and CDR2 SMNVEV (reference sequence). The CDR3 extends over 12 amino acids. The V gene lost 3 bases and the J gene lost 7 bases, with 6 bases spanning the gap. The CDR3 nucleotides are TGTGCCAGCAGTTTTAACGTCGGGGAGCTGTTTTTT. Its protein is CASSFNVGELFF.

The rearrangement uses TRBV6-5 and TRBJ1-1, with no clear D. Germline V gene sequence: CDR1 MNHEY, CDR2 SVGAGI. The ends were cut back, 2 bases at V and 5 bases at J, with 9 bases in the middle. The CDR3 has 13 amino acids. The CDR3 nucleotides are TGTGCCAGCAGTTACAGAAGGGATACTGAAGCTTTCTTT. It codes for CASSYRRDTEAFF.

There are a few counts of this clone. The chain carries TRBV6-1 and TRBJ1-3, with a weak D call TRBD1 (5 bases). V lost 1 base, J lost 4 bases, and 11 bases lay in between. Germline-derived CDR1 and CDR2 are MNHNS and SASEGT. The CDR3 consists of 15 residues. The CDR3: CASSEVQGRGNTIYF. CDR3 nucleotide sequence: TGTGCCAGCAGTGAAGTGCAGGGAAGGGGAAACACCATATATTTT.

The chain combines TRBV7-2 with TRBJ1-1, with 7 bases matching TRBD1. The CDR3 is 14 residues long. The V segment lost 3 bases and the J segment 0 bases; nucleotides outside the gene matches: 1. The germline V gene encodes CDR1 SGHTA and CDR2 FQGNSA. CDR3 sequence: CASSLDRMNTEAFF. In DNA form, the CDR3 reads TGTGCCAGCAGCTTGGACAGGATGAACACTGAAGCTTTCTTT.

This clone was detected ten times or more. The chain combines TRBV18 with TRBJ1-5; 8 nucleotides align to TRBD1. Germline CDR1 KGHSH, CDR2 LQKENI. V shed 5 bases, J shed 2 bases, and the junction held 11 bases outside the gene matches. CDR3 size: 17 residues. CDR3: CASSTTVRGQGNQPQHF. CDR3 DNA sequence: TGTGCCAGCTCAACCACGGTCAGGGGGCAAGGCAATCAGCCCCAGCATTTT.

V usage is TRBV7-2 and J usage is TRBJ1-2; D may be TRBD1 (5 bases). Deletions cut 0 bases from V and 6 bases from J, with 14 bases between. Germline CDR1 is SGHTA and CDR2 is FQGNSA. The CDR3 has 15 residues. DNA for the CDR3: TGTGCCAGCAGCTTAGCAGGGGATGGAAGGAATGGCTACACCTTC. It encodes CASSLAGDGRNGYTF.

The rearrangement uses TRBV5-1 and TRBJ2-7; 7 nucleotides align to TRBD1. From germline, CDR1 is SGHRS and CDR2 YFSETQ. V lost 0 bases to trimming and J lost 0 bases; unmatched junction nucleotides: 3. The CDR3 is made up of 15 amino acids. CDR3 bases: TGCGCCAGCAGCTTGGGCCCAGGGGGCTCCTACGAGCAGTACTTC. As protein: CASSLGPGGSYEQYF.

V gene TRBV5-6 combines with J gene TRBJ1-1; TRBD1 is a possible D gene (6 bases). The CDR3 covers 14 residues. With 4 bases removed from V and 2 bases from J, the gap between germline ends came to 12 bases. CDR1 is SGHDT, CDR2 YYEEEE, per germline. The CDR3 protein is CASSETGPNTEAFF. The CDR3 nucleotides read TGTGCCAGCAGCGAGACAGGTCCCAACACTGAAGCTTTCTTT.

The chain employs TRBV5-1 and TRBJ2-3, with D perhaps matching TRBD2 (5 bases). This CDR3 is built from 14 residues. CDR1 and CDR2 from the germline V gene are SGHRS and YFSETQ. Deletions cut 4 bases from V and 2 bases from J, with 11 bases between. The CDR3 is CASSIGLPTDTQYF. The DNA for the CDR3 is TGCGCCAGCAGCATAGGACTGCCCACAGATACGCAGTATTTT.

This chain links TRBV4-2 with TRBJ1-2; no firm D call. Looked up from germline, CDR1 is LGHNA and CDR2 is YNFKEQ. This CDR3 has 17 amino acids. The V gene lost 2 bases and the J gene lost 6 bases, with 22 bases spanning the gap. The CDR3: CASSQSREATRLNGYTF. Here the CDR3 DNA reads TGTGCCAGCAGCCAATCAAGAGAGGCGACACGGTTGAATGGCTACACCTTC.

The chain couples TRBV6-1 to TRBJ1-1, with TRBD1 matching 7 bases. V was pared by 6 bases and J by 5 bases, with 9 bases of the junction left unmatched. CDR3 length: 14 residues. Germline CDR1 MNHNS, CDR2 SASEGT. The CDR3 bases are TGTGCCAGCAGCCGACAGGGCGGATCAACTGAAGCTTTCTTT. Its translation is CASSRQGGSTEAFF.

The V gene is TRBV10-3, the J gene TRBJ2-7; perhaps TRBD2 as D (5 bases). V dropped 4 bases and J dropped 2 bases, with 6 bases sitting between them. Germline-derived CDR1 and CDR2 are ENHRY and SYGVKD. The CDR3 is 12 residues long. Here the CDR3 DNA reads TGTGCCATCAGTGGGGGAGCCTACGAGCAGTACTTC. Translation gives CAISGGAYEQYF.

This clone was seen only once. The rearrangement uses TRBV27 and TRBJ2-1; D is perhaps TRBD2 (6 bases). Between the trimmed V and J ends, which lost 6 bases and 4 bases, there was a span of 16 bases. The CDR3 spans 15 residues. Germline V lookup: CDR1 MNHEY, CDR2 SMNVEV (reference sequence). CDR3 nucleotides: TGTGCCAGCAGGTCATTGGCGGGGAAATACAATGAGCAGTTCTTC. Its protein product is CASRSLAGKYNEQFF.

The genes are TRBV7-2 and TRBJ1-2; D is ambiguous. CDR3 length: 12 residues. Trimming removed 5 bases from V and 5 bases from J, with 9 bases in between. The germline V gene has CDR1 SGHTA and CDR2 FQGNSA. CDR3 protein: CASSLETYGYTF. CDR3 nucleotides: TGTGCCAGCAGCCTAGAAACATATGGCTACACCTTC. The whole variable domain, filled in from reference TRBV7-2 and TRBJ1-2, reads GAGVSQSPSNKVTEKGKDVELRCDPISGHTALYWYRQSLGQGLEFLIYFQGNSAPDKSGLPSDRFSAERTGGSVSTLTIQRTQQEDSAVYLCASSLETYGYTFGSGTRLTVV.

The V and J genes are TRBV7-3 and TRBJ2-1, with 8 bases lining up with TRBD2. V lost 5 bases and J lost 7; bases outside the gene matches: 10. Germline-derived CDR1 and CDR2 are SGHTA and FQGTGA. The CDR3 runs to 15 residues. The CDR3 region has the DNA TGTGCCAGCAGCCCAACGGGGGGGCCAGTGAATGAGCAGTTCTTC. Amino acids: CASSPTGGPVNEQFF.

V usage is TRBV7-2 and J usage is TRBJ1-5; D uncertain. Germline CDR1 and CDR2: SGHTA and FQGNSA. There are 12 residues in the CDR3. V lost 5 bases and J lost 3, with 5 bases in between. In DNA, the CDR3 is TGTGCCAGCAGCCCTAACAATCAGCCCCAGCATTTT. It translates to CASSPNNQPQHF.

The rearrangement uses TRBV30 and TRBJ1-1; D might be TRBD1 (6 bases). This CDR3 spans 17 amino acids. V lost 1 base to trimming and J lost 3 bases, with 21 bases between them. Germline V gene data show CDR1 as GTSNPN and CDR2 as SVGIG (reference sequence). CDR3 DNA: TGTGCCTGGAGTGGGAGAGGGACAACTCTAAAAGACACTGAAGCTTTCTTT. Amino acid sequence: CAWSGRGTTLKDTEAFF.

V is TRBV7-2 and J is TRBJ2-7; TRBD2 matches 9 bases. CDR1 is SGHTA and CDR2 is FQGNSA in the germline V gene. Trimming removed 4 bases from V and 2 bases from J; junction bases left unmatched: 6. The CDR3 is 15 amino acids. For the CDR3, the DNA is TGTGCCAGCAGCTACTTAGCGGGGGATCCCTACGAGCAGTACTTC. Translation gives CASSYLAGDPYEQYF.

The genes are TRBV19 and TRBJ1-3; 7 nucleotides align to TRBD1. The junction had 3 bases not matched to a gene; V was cut back by 2 bases and J by 2 bases. Germline values: CDR1 LNHDA, CDR2 SQIVND (reference sequence). The CDR3 is made up of 15 amino acids. CDR3 sequence reads: CASSIMTGPGNTIYF. The CDR3 coding sequence is TGTGCCAGTAGTATAATGACAGGGCCTGGAAACACCATATATTTT.

This clone has only a few counts. This chain's CDR3 is CASSIDGSRFF. CDR3 nucleotide sequence: TGTGCCAGTAGTATAGATGGATCAAGATTCTTC. The chain carries TRBV19 and TRBJ2-1; D unresolved. Germline V gene sequence: CDR1 LNHDA, CDR2 SQIVND (reference sequence). V was pared by 0 bases and J by 16 bases, with 10 bases between. The CDR3 totals 11 residues. The full variable domain, with the rest looked up from reference TRBV19 and TRBJ2-1, is DGGITQSPKYLFRKEGQNVTLSCEQNLNHDAMYWYRQDPGQGLRLIYYSQIVNDFQKGDIAEGYSVSREKKESFPLTVTSAQKNPTAFYLCASSIDGSRFFGPGTRLTVL.

This chain links TRBV27 with TRBJ2-1; 8 bases fit TRBD1. The CDR3 length is 15 residues. V shed 6 bases, J shed 10 bases, and the junction held 14 bases outside the gene matches. CDR1 is MNHEY, CDR2 SMNVEV, per germline (reference sequence). As DNA, the CDR3 is TGTGCCAGCAGACTCGGACAGGGAAAAGGTGGCGAGCAGTTCTTC. Residues: CASRLGQGKGGEQFF.

The rearrangement uses TRBV29-1 and TRBJ2-5, with D possibly matching TRBD2 (5 bases). The CDR3 loop spans 14 amino acids. Per the germline V gene, CDR1 is SQVTM and CDR2 is ANQGSEA. V was trimmed by 5 bases and J by 6 bases, leaving 19 bases between them. CDR3 loop: CSVPGGEWEKTQYF. The CDR3 region has the DNA TGCAGCGTTCCAGGTGGGGAGTGGGAGAAGACCCAGTACTTC.

The CDR3 sequence is CARLRGEYEQYF. CDR3 nucleotides: TGTGCCAGGCTTAGGGGGGAATACGAGCAGTACTTC. The chain carries TRBV2 and TRBJ2-7; D might be TRBD1 or TRBD2, each matching 6 bases. Between the trimmed V and J ends, which lost 9 bases and 4 bases, there was a span of 13 bases. There are 12 residues in the CDR3. Germline CDR1 and CDR2: SNHLY and FYNNEI.

The rearrangement joins TRBV29-1 to TRBJ2-7; possible D gene TRBD1, 6 bases. The V gene's germline CDR1 is SQVTM and CDR2 ANQGSEA. V gave up 4 bases and J gave up 1 base, with 11 bases separating them. The CDR3 totals 13 residues. The chain's CDR3 is CSVVRGQSYEQYF. Written as DNA, the CDR3 is TGCAGCGTTGTGAGAGGACAGTCCTACGAGCAGTACTTC.

The chain joins TRBV30 to TRBJ1-2; D remains unclear. The CDR3 is 12 amino acids. The V gene's germline CDR1 is GTSNPN and CDR2 SVGIG (reference sequence). The ends were cut back, 2 bases at V and 9 bases at J, with 13 bases in the middle. This CDR3 is CAWSRATDRYTF. In DNA form, the CDR3 reads TGTGCCTGGAGTAGGGCGACGGATCGCTACACCTTC.